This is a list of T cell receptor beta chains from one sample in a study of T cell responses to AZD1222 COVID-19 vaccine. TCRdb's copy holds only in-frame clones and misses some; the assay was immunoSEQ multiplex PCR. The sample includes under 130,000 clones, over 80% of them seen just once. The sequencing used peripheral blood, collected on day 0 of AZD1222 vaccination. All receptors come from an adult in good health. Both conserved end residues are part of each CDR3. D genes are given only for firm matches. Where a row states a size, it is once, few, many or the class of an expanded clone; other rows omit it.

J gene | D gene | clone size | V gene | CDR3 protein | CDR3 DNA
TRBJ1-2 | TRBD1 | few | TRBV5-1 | CASSTGTGERYTF | TGCGCCAGCAGCACCGGGACAGGGGAACGCTACACCTTC
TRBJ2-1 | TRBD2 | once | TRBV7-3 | CASSLMAGAYNEQFF | TGTGCCAGCAGCTTAATGGCGGGAGCGTACAATGAGCAGTTCTTC
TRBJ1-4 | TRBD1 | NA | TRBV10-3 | CAISEPGTGGEKLFF | TGTGCCATCAGTGAGCCTGGGACAGGGGGCGAAAAACTGTTTTTT
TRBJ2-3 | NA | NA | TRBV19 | CASAQELTAQYF | TGTGCCAGTGCACAGGAACTTACCGCGCAGTATTTT
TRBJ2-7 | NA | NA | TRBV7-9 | CASSNPGEQYF | TGTGCCAGCAGCAACCCGGGCGAGCAGTACTTC
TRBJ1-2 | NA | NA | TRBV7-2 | CASSLAGGVGYTF | TGTGCCAGCAGCTTAGCCGGCGGTGTGGGCTACACCTTC
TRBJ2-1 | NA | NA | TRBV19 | CASSIGGHEQFF | TGTGCCAGTAGTATCGGCGGGCATGAGCAGTTCTTC
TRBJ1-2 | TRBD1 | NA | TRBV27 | CASSFRPGQLDEEGYTF | TGTGCCAGCAGTTTTCGACCGGGACAGCTCGATGAAGAGGGCTACACCTTC
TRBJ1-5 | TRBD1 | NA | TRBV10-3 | CAISRQDRGYEPQHF | TGTGCCATCAGCAGACAAGACAGGGGTTATGAGCCCCAGCATTTT
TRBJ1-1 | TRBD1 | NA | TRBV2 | CASGQGGTEAFF | TGTGCCAGCGGACAGGGGGGTACTGAAGCTTTCTTT
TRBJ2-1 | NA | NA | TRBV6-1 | CASSSTSNEQFF | TGTGCCAGCAGTTCGACATCCAATGAGCAGTTCTTC
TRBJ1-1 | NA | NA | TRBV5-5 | CASSLFSREAFF | TGTGCCAGCAGCTTGTTTTCCAGGGAAGCTTTCTTT
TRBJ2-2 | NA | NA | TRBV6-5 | CASSQQGFTGELFF | TGTGCCAGCAGTCAACAGGGTTTCACCGGGGAGCTGTTTTTT
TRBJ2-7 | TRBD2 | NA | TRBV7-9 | CASSRGVHEQYF | TGTGCCAGCAGCCGGGGGGTGCACGAGCAGTACTTC
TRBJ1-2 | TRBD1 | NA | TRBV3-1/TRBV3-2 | CASSQVLNPGTGYNTF | TGTGCCAGCAGCCAAGTCCTCAACCCGGGGACAGGGTACAACACCTTC
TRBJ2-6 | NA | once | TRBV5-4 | CASSRKGSGANVLTF | TGTGCCAGCAGCCGTAAAGGGTCAGGGGCCAACGTCCTGACTTTC
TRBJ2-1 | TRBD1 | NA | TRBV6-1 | CASSGSDRGSYNEQFF | TGTGCCAGCAGTGGGTCTGACAGGGGCTCCTACAATGAGCAGTTCTTC
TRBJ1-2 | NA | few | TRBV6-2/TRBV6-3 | CASSYSQEGHGYTF | TGTGCCAGCAGTTATTCCCAAGAGGGGCACGGCTACACCTTC
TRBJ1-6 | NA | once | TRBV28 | CASSLGSQGIISYNSPLHF | TGTGCCAGCAGTTTAGGCTCACAGGGTATTATCTCCTATAATTCACCCCTCCACTTT
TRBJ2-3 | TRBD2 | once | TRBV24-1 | CATRIRRGSYSTDTQYF | TGTGCCACCAGGATTCGGCGGGGGAGCTATAGCACAGATACGCAGTATTTT
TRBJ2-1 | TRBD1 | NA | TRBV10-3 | CAIGEGAPYNEQFF | TGTGCCATCGGTGAGGGGGCACCCTACAATGAGCAGTTCTTC
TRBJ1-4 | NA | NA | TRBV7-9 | CASSPRATDEKLFF | TGTGCCAGCAGCCCCCGGGCTACCGATGAAAAACTGTTTTTT
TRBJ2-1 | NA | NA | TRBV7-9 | CASSLVSGGEQFF | TGTGCCAGCAGCTTAGTCTCGGGCGGTGAGCAGTTCTTC
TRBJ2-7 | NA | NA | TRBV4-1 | CASSQVAGPGLYEQYF | TGCGCCAGCAGCCAAGTTGCCGGACCTGGACTCTACGAGCAGTACTTC
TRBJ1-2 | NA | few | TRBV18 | CASSRLLSTYGYTF | TGTGCCAGCTCACGGCTTCTCAGTACCTATGGCTACACCTTC
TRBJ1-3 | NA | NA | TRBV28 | CASSLIAGNTIYF | TGTGCCAGCAGTTTGATCGCTGGAAACACCATATATTTT
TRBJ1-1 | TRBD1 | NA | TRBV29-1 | CSVGQGSTEAFF | TGCAGCGTGGGACAGGGGTCCACTGAAGCTTTCTTT